Each of the 32 T cell receptor beta chains below was sequenced from the same sample in a study of beta chain features in type 1 diabetes. Isolated RNA was reverse transcribed in full, so expressed TCRB transcripts were sequenced. Libraries were prepared by immunoSEQ multiplex PCR; TCRdb keeps only in-frame clonotypes and omits some of them. The data contain roughly 300,000 clones, about 15% of them seen just once; the ten biggest clones take up approximately 7%. What was sequenced was central memory CD4+ T cells from blood. These receptors were obtained from a young man in good health.

The sample holds a few counts of this clone. The CDR3 is CARVTEAFF. The CDR3 DNA is TGTGCCAGAGTCACTGAAGCTTTCTTT. The J gene is TRBJ1-1, the V gene TRBV6-1; D ambiguous. Between the trimmed V and J ends, which lost 9 bases and 4 bases, there was a span of 3 bases. The CDR3 has 9 amino acids. The V gene's germline CDR1 is MNHNS and CDR2 SASEGT.

This clone came up many times. The chain employs TRBV9 and TRBJ2-2; TRBD2 matches at 9 bases. Germline assignment: CDR1 SGDLS and CDR2 YYNGEE. The ends lost 0 bases at V and 0 bases at J; junction bases unmatched: 24. CDR3 size: 24 residues. DNA of the CDR3: TGTGCCAGCAGCGTAGCTCCTGGACGCCGCGGGGTCCCTGGGACTAGCTCGAACACCGGGGAGCTGTTTTTT. Protein product: CASSVAPGRRGVPGTSSNTGELFF. Full variable domain (outside the CDR3, taken from reference TRBV9 and TRBJ2-2): DSGVTQTPKHLITATGQRVTLRCSPRSGDLSVYWYQQSLDQGLQFLIQYYNGEERAKGNILERFSAQQFPDLHSELNLSSLELGDSALYFCASSVAPGRRGVPGTSSNTGELFFGEGSRLTVL.

This chain links TRBV19 with TRBJ2-3, with TRBD2 identical over 12 bases. V shed 3 bases and J 0 bases; nucleotides not matched to a gene: 4. This CDR3 contains 17 residues. CDR1 and CDR2 from the germline V gene are LNHDA and SQIVND (reference sequence). The CDR3 region is CASSIGLAGTSTDTQYF. In DNA form, the CDR3 reads TGTGCCAGTAGTATCGGACTAGCGGGGACTAGCACAGATACGCAGTATTTT.

The chain is built from TRBV7-9 and TRBJ2-3, with D maybe TRBD2 (7 bases). The V end lost 5 bases, the J end lost 9 bases, and 15 bases lay between the germline ends. CDR3 size: 13 residues. Germline V gives CDR1 SEHNR, CDR2 FQNEAQ (reference sequence). CDR3 coding DNA: TGTGCCAGCAGCCTCAAGGGGGGGGCAACGCAGTATTTT. Its translation: CASSLKGGATQYF. The whole variable domain, remainder taken from reference TRBV7-9 and TRBJ2-3, is DTGVSQNPRHKITKRGQNVTFRCDPISEHNRLYWYRQTLGQGPEFLTYFQNEAQLEKSRLLSDRFSAERPKGSFSTLEIQRTEQGDSAMYLCASSLKGGATQYFGPGTRLTVL.

V is TRBV6-6 and J is TRBJ1-6; D is possibly TRBD1 (6 bases). This CDR3 region has 14 residues. With 7 bases removed from V and 6 bases from J, the gap between germline ends came to 13 bases. In germline, CDR1 is MNHNY, CDR2 SVGAGI (reference sequence). The CDR3 DNA reads as TGTGCCAGCAACACAGGGTTGGGTAATTCACCCCTCCACTTT. This encodes CASNTGLGNSPLHF.

This clone occurred a few times. The genes are TRBV11-3 and TRBJ2-3; 8 bases are a match to TRBD2. Trimming removed 5 bases from V and 3 bases from J; junction bases left unmatched: 10. The CDR3 is 16 residues long. Germline V gene data show CDR1 as SGHNT and CDR2 as YENEEA. The CDR3 DNA reads TGTGCCAGCAGCCAAACGGGGGGGGCCGGGACAGATACGCAGTATTTT. Residues: CASSQTGGAGTDTQYF. Looking up the rest from reference TRBV11-3 and TRBJ2-3 gives the full variable domain: EAGVVQSPRYKIIEKKQPVAFWCNPISGHNTLYWYLQNLGQGPELLIRYENEEAVDDSQLPKDRFSAERLKGVDSTLKIQPAELGDSAVYLCASSQTGGAGTDTQYFGPGTRLTVL.

V is TRBV2 and J is TRBJ1-6; D remains ambiguous. Trimming stripped 8 bases from V and 3 bases from J, with 8 bases between. Germline V gives CDR1 SNHLY, CDR2 FYNNEI. The CDR3 consists of 13 residues. CDR3 in amino acids: CASSDDYNSPLHF. The CDR3 DNA reads TGTGCCAGCTCGGACGACTATAATTCACCCCTCCACTTT.

The rearrangement uses TRBV28 and TRBJ2-1, with D possibly called TRBD1 or TRBD2 (6 bases each). In germline, CDR1 is MDHEN, CDR2 SYDVKM. The V end lost 3 bases, the J end lost 4 bases, and 16 bases lay between the germline ends. The CDR3 extends over 16 amino acids. CDR3 region: CASSFGGGGGYNEQFF. The CDR3 nucleotides are TGTGCCAGCAGTTTTGGAGGGGGAGGTGGGTACAATGAGCAGTTCTTC.

V is TRBV7-3 and J is TRBJ2-2; 10 nucleotides match TRBD2. Germline CDR1 and CDR2: SGHTA and FQGTGA. With V trimmed by 2 bases and J by 1 base, 1 base remained unmatched. The CDR3 extends over 16 amino acids. The CDR3 spells CASSLLAGGNTGELFF. The CDR3 DNA sequence: TGTGCCAGCAGCTTATTAGCGGGAGGGAACACCGGGGAGCTGTTTTTT.

This clone was counted only a few times. CDR3 coding DNA: TGTGCCAGCTGGAGACAGGGAGAGGCTGGAAACACCATATATTTT. It codes for CASWRQGEAGNTIYF. V usage is TRBV6-5 and J usage is TRBJ1-3; 7 positions agree with TRBD1. Trimming cost V 8 bases and J 2 bases; bases outside gene matches: 9. The CDR3 contains 15 residues. CDR1 MNHEY and CDR2 SVGAGI come from the germline V gene.

The chain has TRBV5-1 and TRBJ2-5, with 9 nucleotides matching TRBD2. This CDR3 is built from 15 residues. Germline V gene sequence: CDR1 SGHRS, CDR2 YFSETQ. With V trimmed by 5 bases and J by 4 bases, 9 bases remained unmatched. CDR3 DNA sequence: TGCGCCAGCAGATTCACGGGACTAGCCGTAGAGACCCAGTACTTC. Translated, it gives CASRFTGLAVETQYF.

This clone has just a few counts. This rearrangement joins TRBV5-6 to TRBJ2-7; TRBD1 matches at 10 bases. J gave up 1 base and V 4 bases, and 8 bases lay outside the gene matches. Per germline, CDR1 SGHDT and CDR2 YYEEEE. The CDR3 is 16 residues long. The CDR3 bases are TGTGCCAGCAGCCCCTTTCGGGGACAGGGGTCCTACGAGCAGTACTTC. Its translation: CASSPFRGQGSYEQYF. Variable domain in full (rest from reference TRBV5-6 and TRBJ2-7): DAGVTQSPTHLIKTRGQQVTLRCSPKSGHDTVSWYQQALGQGPQFIFQYYEEEERQRGNFPDRFSGHQFPNYSSELNVNALLLGDSALYLCASSPFRGQGSYEQYFGPGTRLTVT.

The V and J genes are TRBV11-2 and TRBJ2-7; D might be TRBD2 (6 bases). Looked up from germline, CDR1 is SGHAT and CDR2 is FQNNGV. This CDR3 contains 14 residues. The V gene lost 3 bases and the J gene lost 1 base, with 10 bases spanning the gap. The CDR3 here is CASSLSLASYEQYV. CDR3 sequence (DNA): TGTGCCAGCAGCTTGTCTCTAGCGTCCTACGAGCAGTACGTC.

The chain couples TRBV7-9 to TRBJ2-5; 8 bases agree with TRBD1. This CDR3 comprises 14 residues. Losses at the gene ends were 5 bases for V and 4 bases for J; bases not matched to a gene: 6. Germline loops: CDR1 SEHNR, CDR2 FQNEAQ (reference sequence). Here the CDR3 reads CASSPTGGIETQYF. As DNA, the CDR3 is TGTGCCAGCAGCCCCACAGGGGGGATAGAGACCCAGTACTTC. Drawing the rest from reference TRBV7-9 and TRBJ2-5, the complete variable domain is DTGVSQNPRHKITKRGQNVTFRCDPISEHNRLYWYRQTLGQGPEFLTYFQNEAQLEKSRLLSDRFSAERPKGSFSTLEIQRTEQGDSAMYLCASSPTGGIETQYFGPGTRLLVL.

This CDR3 reads CASSATGVVEKLFF. CDR3 coding DNA: TGTGCCAGCAGCGCCACGGGGGTCGTAGAAAAACTGTTTTTT. The rearrangement links TRBV25-1 to TRBJ1-4, with D perhaps TRBD1 (5 bases). From germline, CDR1 is MGHDK and CDR2 SYGVNS. This CDR3 contains 14 residues. The germline V and J ends were trimmed by 6 bases and 8 bases, with 16 bases remaining between them.

This sequence joins TRBV19 and TRBJ1-5; D uncertain. V was cut by 5 bases and J by 10 bases, with 15 bases left in between. The CDR3 runs 13 residues. CDR1 LNHDA and CDR2 SQIVND come from the germline V gene (reference sequence). In DNA, the CDR3 is TGTGCCAGTAGTCTACAGAGATCGGGTCCCCAGCATTTT. This encodes CASSLQRSGPQHF.

The table lists this clone with many counts. The J gene is TRBJ2-7, the V gene TRBV5-4, with D perhaps given as TRBD1 or TRBD2 (5 bases each). Germline V CDR1 and CDR2: SGHNT, YYREEE (reference sequence). The CDR3 runs 15 residues. Trimming cost V 4 bases and J 4 bases, with 18 bases left between them. CDR3 sequence reads: CASSPPGALKYEQYF. The CDR3 DNA follows: TGTGCCAGCAGCCCACCCGGGGCCTTAAAATACGAGCAGTACTTC.

In this sample, this clone turned up a few times. This chain connects TRBV6-1 to TRBJ2-3; D is uncertain. Germline loops: CDR1 MNHNS, CDR2 SASEGT. The CDR3 runs 12 residues. Trimming took 0 bases from V and 5 from J, leaving 3 bases between them. CDR3 DNA sequence: TGTGCCAGCAGTGAAGCAAGAGATACGCAGTATTTT. Translated, it gives CASSEARDTQYF.

This rearrangement joins TRBV4-3 to TRBJ2-5; D could derive from TRBD1 or TRBD2 (5 bases each). V shed 5 bases and J shed 7 bases, with 17 bases lying between them. CDR1 LGHNA and CDR2 YSLEER come from the germline V gene. This CDR3 is built from 14 residues. The CDR3: CASSAHGAGGTQYF. The CDR3 DNA is TGCGCCAGCAGCGCCCATGGGGCAGGAGGGACCCAGTACTTC.

This clone was detected a few times. The chain combines TRBV4-2 with TRBJ2-3; 8 bases match TRBD1. V lost 1 base, J lost 5 bases, and 8 bases stayed unmatched. The germline CDR1 and CDR2 sequences are LGHNA and YNFKEQ. This CDR3 is built from 16 residues. Written as DNA, the CDR3 is TGTGCCAGCAGCCAAGCCGGACAGGGCTTTGAAGATACGCAGTATTTT. It is translated as CASSQAGQGFEDTQYF.

This clone was detected a few times. This chain connects TRBV11-2 to TRBJ2-3; D ambiguous. Per the germline V gene, CDR1 is SGHAT and CDR2 is FQNNGV. With 2 bases removed from V and 5 bases from J, the gap between germline ends came to 5 bases. This CDR3 comprises 12 residues. CDR3 sequence (DNA): TGTGCCAGCAGCTTAAATATAGATACGCAGTATTTT. Protein: CASSLNIDTQYF.

This clone came up a few times. The gene calls are TRBV7-2 and TRBJ1-2; D is ambiguous. The CDR3 is made up of 13 amino acids. The V end was cut by 3 bases, the J end by 3 bases, with 8 bases between. From germline, CDR1 is SGHTA and CDR2 FQGNSA. The DNA for the CDR3 is TGTGCCAGCAGCTTGGGGTACTACTATGGCTACACCTTC. As protein: CASSLGYYYGYTF.

Many counts were recorded for this clone. The CDR3 sequence is CASSSTGEGYEQYF. The DNA of the CDR3 is TGCGCCAGCAGCAGCACAGGGGAGGGATACGAGCAGTACTTC. V usage is TRBV5-1 and J usage is TRBJ2-7, with D perhaps being TRBD1 or TRBD2 (7 bases each). Between the trimmed V and J ends, which lost 4 bases and 4 bases, there was a span of 15 bases. Per the germline V gene, CDR1 is SGHRS and CDR2 is YFSETQ. CDR3 length equals 14 residues.

This clone was counted between two and nine times. The rearrangement joins TRBV11-2 to TRBJ2-3; D is uncertain. Germline V CDR1 and CDR2: SGHAT, FQNNGV. V was cut by 6 bases and J by 3 bases, with 4 bases left in between. This CDR3 has 11 residues. The CDR3 is CASRTTDTQYF. For the CDR3, the DNA is TGTGCCAGCAGGACTACAGATACGCAGTATTTT.

This clone has only a few counts. A read error may explain this, as a much larger clone is one base away. The rearrangement joins TRBV6-1 to TRBJ2-3; D gene uncertain. The CDR3 runs to 11 residues. V lost 4 bases and J lost 4, with 3 bases in between. Germline loops: CDR1 MNHNS, CDR2 SASEGT. CDR3 bases: TGTGCCAGCAGTGTCCCAGATACGCAGTATTTT. It translates to CASSVPDTQYF.

This clone was counted at least ten times. The rearrangement joins TRBV9 to TRBJ2-1; D assignment may be TRBD1 or TRBD2 (5 bases each). Trimming removed 0 bases from V and 8 bases from J, with 18 bases in between. The CDR3 totals 16 residues. Germline assignment: CDR1 SGDLS and CDR2 YYNGEE. The chain's CDR3 is CASSVEDARGLDEQFF. CDR3 DNA: TGTGCCAGCAGCGTAGAGGACGCGAGGGGTTTGGATGAGCAGTTCTTC.

Turning to this clone: Additional DNA sequences in this sample encode the identical CDR3. The chain couples TRBV9 to TRBJ2-3; the D is unclear. V was trimmed by 0 bases and J by 4 bases, leaving 6 bases between them. The germline V gene has CDR1 SGDLS and CDR2 YYNGEE. This CDR3 is built from 13 residues. The CDR3 loop reads CASSVAGADTQYF. CDR3 nucleotide sequence: TGTGCCAGCAGCGTAGCCGGAGCAGATACGCAGTATTTT. The variable domain in full, with the rest retrieved from reference TRBV9 and TRBJ2-3, is DSGVTQTPKHLITATGQRVTLRCSPRSGDLSVYWYQQSLDQGLQFLIQYYNGEERAKGNILERFSAQQFPDLHSELNLSSLELGDSALYFCASSVAGADTQYFGPGTRLTVL.

The rearrangement joins TRBV7-9 to TRBJ1-2; D is ambiguous. From germline, CDR1 is SEHNR and CDR2 FQNEAQ (reference sequence). V was trimmed by 6 bases and J by 6 bases, leaving 5 bases between them. This CDR3 is 10 amino acids long. The CDR3 is CASRFDGYTF. CDR3 in DNA: TGTGCCAGCAGGTTCGATGGCTACACCTTC.

This clone was observed a handful of times. The V call is TRBV6-5, the J call TRBJ2-3; the D gene is possibly TRBD2 (6 bases). The CDR3 extends over 14 amino acids. The germline gives CDR1 MNHEY, CDR2 SVGAGI. The V gene lost 4 bases and the J gene lost 2 bases, with 10 bases spanning the gap. The CDR3: CASSWGEFTDTQYF. CDR3 nucleotide sequence: TGTGCCAGCAGTTGGGGGGAATTCACAGATACGCAGTATTTT.

This clone was seen only a few times. One end of the junction does not line up with germline, which may come from a read error. The chain uses TRBV20-1 and TRBJ2-4; D call uncertain. This CDR3 is 10 amino acids long. CDR1 is DFQATT and CDR2 is SNEGSKA in the germline V gene (reference sequence). CDR3 in amino acids: CSARDVLERF. CDR3 nucleotides: TGCAGTGCTAGAGATGTATTGGAACGCTTC.

This clone turned up a few times. This sequence joins TRBV11-2 and TRBJ2-6; D possibly corresponds to TRBD1 (5 bases). This CDR3 is built from 18 residues. Germline loops: CDR1 SGHAT, CDR2 FQNNGV. V lost 2 bases and J lost 4, with 18 bases in between. The chain's CDR3 is CASSLIPTATVGANVLTF. The CDR3 region has the DNA TGTGCCAGCAGCTTAATCCCGACAGCCACGGTCGGGGCCAACGTCCTGACTTTC.

This clone was counted only a few times. This sequence joins TRBV29-1 and TRBJ1-2, with D hard to call. The CDR3 consists of 11 residues. Germline V gene lookup returns CDR1 SQVTM and CDR2 ANQGSEA. V lost 5 bases, J lost 5 bases, and 9 bases lay in between. CDR3 protein: CSVLAGYGYTF. The CDR3 DNA reads as TGCAGCGTTCTTGCGGGGTATGGCTACACCTTC.